Listed below are T cell receptor beta chains from one sample, sequenced in a study of blood T cell repertoires in COVID-19. Libraries were prepared by immunoSEQ multiplex PCR; TCRdb keeps only in-frame clonotypes and omits some of them. This sample has about 160,000 clones, with roughly 89% found just once. The material sequenced was peripheral blood. The receptors were sampled from a woman in her seventies with COVID-19, enrolled during active disease. Both conserved end residues are part of each CDR3. D genes are given only for firm matches. Clone size is stated in some rows and not others, as once, few, many or a class when expanded.

j_call: TRBJ1-4; v_call: TRBV7-2; clone_size: .; d_call: TRBD1; cdr3_length: 13; cdr3_nt: TGTGCCAGCAGAGAAAATCCGGGACAGCAGTTGTTTTTT; cdr3_aa: CASRENPGQQLFF
j_call: TRBJ2-7; v_call: TRBV5-6; clone_size: .; d_call: TRBD1; cdr3_length: 16; cdr3_nt: TGTGCCAGCAGCTTCGTCGGTGGACAGGGTGCCTACGAGCAGTACTTC; cdr3_aa: CASSFVGGQGAYEQYF
j_call: TRBJ1-4; v_call: TRBV18; clone_size: .; d_call: TRBD1; cdr3_length: 13; cdr3_nt: TGTGCCAGCTCACAAGGACAGGATGAAAAACTGTTTTTT; cdr3_aa: CASSQGQDEKLFF
j_call: TRBJ1-5; v_call: TRBV7-9; clone_size: .; d_call: .; cdr3_length: 14; cdr3_nt: TGTGCCAGCAGCTTAGACTCAGGGCATCAGCCCCAGCATTTT; cdr3_aa: CASSLDSGHQPQHF
j_call: TRBJ1-6; v_call: TRBV3-1/TRBV3-2; clone_size: .; d_call: .; cdr3_length: 13; cdr3_nt: TGTGCCAGCAGCCAAAATCAGGTTGCACCCCTCCACTTT; cdr3_aa: CASSQNQVAPLHF
j_call: TRBJ2-7; v_call: TRBV7-2; clone_size: .; d_call: TRBD2; cdr3_length: 15; cdr3_nt: TGTGCCAGCAGCACCTCGGGGGGTATATCCTACGAGCAGTACTTC; cdr3_aa: CASSTSGGISYEQYF
j_call: TRBJ1-4; v_call: TRBV7-9; clone_size: .; d_call: TRBD1; cdr3_length: 18; cdr3_nt: TGTGCCAGCAGCTTAAAAGGACGAGACAGGGGTACTAATGAAAAACTGTTTTTT; cdr3_aa: CASSLKGRDRGTNEKLFF
j_call: TRBJ1-4; v_call: TRBV6-1; clone_size: .; d_call: .; cdr3_length: 15; cdr3_nt: TGTGCCAGCAGTGAAGGGGGGGGCTCTAATGAAAAACTGTTTTTT; cdr3_aa: CASSEGGGSNEKLFF
j_call: TRBJ2-2; v_call: TRBV3-1/TRBV3-2; clone_size: .; d_call: .; cdr3_length: 14; cdr3_nt: TGTGCCAGCAGCCAGGGGACAACGGCCGGGGAGCTGTTTTTT; cdr3_aa: CASSQGTTAGELFF
j_call: TRBJ1-2; v_call: TRBV3-1/TRBV3-2; clone_size: .; d_call: TRBD1; cdr3_length: 16; cdr3_nt: TGTGCCAGCAGCCAAGCGTCTGACAGGGGATATTATGGCTACACCTTC; cdr3_aa: CASSQASDRGYYGYTF
j_call: TRBJ2-1; v_call: TRBV9; clone_size: .; d_call: .; cdr3_length: 15; cdr3_nt: TGTGCCAGCAGCGTAGGGGCAGTACTCTTCAATGAGCAGTTCTTC; cdr3_aa: CASSVGAVLFNEQFF
j_call: TRBJ2-2; v_call: TRBV5-4; clone_size: .; d_call: .; cdr3_length: 15; cdr3_nt: TGTGCCAGCAGCTTGGACAGCAGAGCCACCGGGGAGCTGTTTTTT; cdr3_aa: CASSLDSRATGELFF
j_call: TRBJ1-1; v_call: TRBV29-1; clone_size: .; d_call: TRBD1; cdr3_length: 14; cdr3_nt: TGCAGCGTAGTCGGACAGGGGCTGAACACTGAAGCTTTCTTT; cdr3_aa: CSVVGQGLNTEAFF
j_call: TRBJ2-2; v_call: TRBV2; clone_size: .; d_call: .; cdr3_length: 14; cdr3_nt: TGTGCCAGCAAGACCGGGGACTACACCGGGGAGCTGTTTTTT; cdr3_aa: CASKTGDYTGELFF
j_call: TRBJ2-2; v_call: TRBV10-3; clone_size: .; d_call: .; cdr3_length: 18; cdr3_nt: TGTGCCATCAGTGCCCCTTCGGCGGGGGCTTCGAACACCGGGGAGCTGTTTTTT; cdr3_aa: CAISAPSAGASNTGELFF
j_call: TRBJ1-4; v_call: TRBV5-4; clone_size: few; d_call: TRBD1; cdr3_length: 15; cdr3_nt: TGTGCCAGCAGCCCGGACAGGGCAACTAATGAAAAACTGTTTTTT; cdr3_aa: CASSPDRATNEKLFF
j_call: TRBJ1-5; v_call: TRBV5-5; clone_size: .; d_call: TRBD1; cdr3_length: 13; cdr3_nt: TGTGCCAGCAGCTTACAGGGGAGCCAGCCCCAGCATTTT; cdr3_aa: CASSLQGSQPQHF
j_call: TRBJ2-1; v_call: TRBV3-1/TRBV3-2; clone_size: .; d_call: TRBD2; cdr3_length: 15; cdr3_nt: TGTGCCAGCAGCAGGACTAGCGGGGGGAGCAATGAGCAGTTCTTC; cdr3_aa: CASSRTSGGSNEQFF
j_call: TRBJ1-3; v_call: TRBV19; clone_size: few; d_call: .; cdr3_length: 13; cdr3_nt: TGTGCCAGTAGTGGGAGCTCTGGAAACACCATATATTTT; cdr3_aa: CASSGSSGNTIYF
j_call: TRBJ1-5; v_call: TRBV2; clone_size: .; d_call: .; cdr3_length: 12; cdr3_nt: TGTGCCAGCAGTGGTAACAATCAGCCCCAGCATTTT; cdr3_aa: CASSGNNQPQHF
j_call: TRBJ2-5; v_call: TRBV3-1/TRBV3-2; clone_size: .; d_call: .; cdr3_length: 16; cdr3_nt: TGTGCCAGCAGCCAAGACGAGACAGCATGGTGGGAGACCCAGTACTTC; cdr3_aa: CASSQDETAWWETQYF
j_call: TRBJ1-5; v_call: TRBV5-8; clone_size: .; d_call: .; cdr3_length: 12; cdr3_nt: TGTGCCAGCAGCTTGAGGGGGCAGCCCCAGCATTTT; cdr3_aa: CASSLRGQPQHF
j_call: TRBJ2-2; v_call: TRBV18; clone_size: once; d_call: .; cdr3_length: 19; cdr3_nt: TGTGCCAGCTCACCGCCTCCTGAGGGTGGGCGCATTAACACCGGGGAGCTGTTTTTT; cdr3_aa: CASSPPPEGGRINTGELFF
j_call: TRBJ1-2; v_call: TRBV5-5; clone_size: .; d_call: TRBD1; cdr3_length: 15; cdr3_nt: TGTGCCAGCAGCCCAGGGGACAGGGAGAACTATGGCTACACCTTC; cdr3_aa: CASSPGDRENYGYTF
j_call: TRBJ2-3; v_call: TRBV28; clone_size: .; d_call: TRBD2; cdr3_length: 15; cdr3_nt: TGTGCCAGCAGTAACCTAGCGGGGGGCACAGATACGCAGTATTTT; cdr3_aa: CASSNLAGGTDTQYF
j_call: TRBJ2-5; v_call: TRBV28; clone_size: once; d_call: TRBD1; cdr3_length: 15; cdr3_nt: TGTGCCAGCAGTCCACAGGGGGCGGGTAGAGAGACCCAGTACTTC; cdr3_aa: CASSPQGAGRETQYF
j_call: TRBJ1-4; v_call: TRBV30; clone_size: .; d_call: TRBD1; cdr3_length: 14; cdr3_nt: TGTGCCTGGACCTCCGACAGGGCGGGAGAAAAACTGTTTTTT; cdr3_aa: CAWTSDRAGEKLFF
j_call: TRBJ2-3; v_call: TRBV18; clone_size: .; d_call: .; cdr3_length: 16; cdr3_nt: TGTGCCAGCTCACCTTACGGGAGCTTCGGCACAGATACGCAGTATTTT; cdr3_aa: CASSPYGSFGTDTQYF
j_call: TRBJ2-3; v_call: TRBV15; clone_size: .; d_call: .; cdr3_length: 14; cdr3_nt: TGTGCCACCAGCATGGGGGGAACCACAGATACGCAGTATTTT; cdr3_aa: CATSMGGTTDTQYF
j_call: TRBJ1-5; v_call: TRBV24-1; clone_size: .; d_call: TRBD1; cdr3_length: 14; cdr3_nt: TGTGCCACCAGTGGGGCACAGGGGGCACAGCCCCAGCATTTT; cdr3_aa: CATSGAQGAQPQHF
j_call: TRBJ1-1; v_call: TRBV7-7; clone_size: once; d_call: .; cdr3_length: 13; cdr3_nt: TGTGCTAGCAGCCGAGGGAGGTACACTGAAGCTTTCTTT; cdr3_aa: CASSRGRYTEAFF
j_call: TRBJ2-7; v_call: TRBV11-2; clone_size: .; d_call: TRBD1; cdr3_length: 14; cdr3_nt: TGTGCCAGCAGCTTGGGGACAGGAACCTACGAGCAGTACTTC; cdr3_aa: CASSLGTGTYEQYF
j_call: TRBJ1-4; v_call: TRBV19; clone_size: .; d_call: .; cdr3_length: 16; cdr3_nt: TGTGCCAGTAGTATCTTCGCGGATGCAACTAATGAAAAACTGTTTTTT; cdr3_aa: CASSIFADATNEKLFF
j_call: TRBJ1-2; v_call: TRBV3-1/TRBV3-2; clone_size: .; d_call: .; cdr3_length: 17; cdr3_nt: TGTGCCAGCAGCCAAGACTGGGCAGCACCTTCTAACTATGGCTACACCTTC; cdr3_aa: CASSQDWAAPSNYGYTF
j_call: TRBJ2-1; v_call: TRBV29-1; clone_size: .; d_call: .; cdr3_length: 14; cdr3_nt: TGCAGCGTTGAGGCCACACCACCCCTCAATGAGCAGTTCTTC; cdr3_aa: CSVEATPPLNEQFF
j_call: TRBJ2-1; v_call: TRBV18; clone_size: .; d_call: TRBD1; cdr3_length: 16; cdr3_nt: TGTGCCAGCTCACCACTTGCCGGGACAGGAGACAATGAGCAGTTCTTC; cdr3_aa: CASSPLAGTGDNEQFF
j_call: TRBJ2-3; v_call: TRBV7-2; clone_size: few; d_call: TRBD2; cdr3_length: 16; cdr3_nt: TGTGCCAGCAGCTTGGGACTAGCGGGGGGAGCAGATACGCAGTATTTT; cdr3_aa: CASSLGLAGGADTQYF
j_call: TRBJ1-4; v_call: TRBV5-5; clone_size: .; d_call: TRBD1; cdr3_length: 16; cdr3_nt: TGTGCCAGCACGCGGACAGGAAGGGCAACTAATGAAAAACTGTTTTTT; cdr3_aa: CASTRTGRATNEKLFF
j_call: TRBJ1-1; v_call: TRBV5-1; clone_size: .; d_call: .; cdr3_length: 14; cdr3_nt: TGCGCCAGCAGCTTGGCCAGGGAGAACACTGAAGCTTTCTTT; cdr3_aa: CASSLARENTEAFF
j_call: TRBJ2-3; v_call: TRBV11-3; clone_size: .; d_call: .; cdr3_length: 15; cdr3_nt: TGTGCCAGCAGCTTAAACGGCAGGGACACAGATACGCAGTATTTT; cdr3_aa: CASSLNGRDTDTQYF